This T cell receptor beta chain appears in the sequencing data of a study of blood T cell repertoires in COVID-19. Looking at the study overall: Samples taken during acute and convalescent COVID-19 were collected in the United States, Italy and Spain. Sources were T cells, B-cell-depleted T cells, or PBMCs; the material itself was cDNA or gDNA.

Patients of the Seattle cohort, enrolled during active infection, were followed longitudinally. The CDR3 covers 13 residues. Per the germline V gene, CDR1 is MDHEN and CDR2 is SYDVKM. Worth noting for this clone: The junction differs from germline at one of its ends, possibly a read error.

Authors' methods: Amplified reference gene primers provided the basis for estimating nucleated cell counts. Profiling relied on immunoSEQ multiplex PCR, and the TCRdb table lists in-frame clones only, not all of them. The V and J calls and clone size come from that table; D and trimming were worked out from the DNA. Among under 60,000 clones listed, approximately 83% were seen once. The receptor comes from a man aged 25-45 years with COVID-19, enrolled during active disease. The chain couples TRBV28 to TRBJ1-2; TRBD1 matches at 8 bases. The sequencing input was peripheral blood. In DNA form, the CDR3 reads TGTGCCAGCAGTCTATGGACAGGGAGGGGCTACACCTTC. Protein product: CASSLWTGRGYTF.